A single sample gave rise to the 21 T cell receptor beta chains below, sequenced in a study of beta chain features in type 1 diabetes. The study reverse transcribed the entire isolated RNA, so it sequenced expressed TCRB transcripts. The protocol was immunoSEQ multiplex PCR, while the TCRdb copy is restricted to in-frame clones and leaves out a portion. The table has some 220,000 clones, roughly 11% seen once; the top ten hold over 1%. Sequencing was carried out using central memory CD4+ T cells from blood. The receptor set was obtained from a man younger than 35 in good health.

This rearrangement joins TRBV2 to TRBJ2-1; maybe TRBD2 (5 bases). The V and J ends lost 7 bases and 7 bases respectively, with 17 bases between them. In germline, CDR1 is SNHLY, CDR2 FYNNEI. The CDR3 loop spans 14 amino acids. CDR3 nucleotides: TGTGCCAGCACTCCTAGCCGGCTAAAGAATGAGCAGTTCTTC. It translates to CASTPSRLKNEQFF. The variable domain in full, completed from reference TRBV2 and TRBJ2-1, reads EPEVTQTPSHQVTQMGQEVILRCVPISNHLYFYWYRQILGQKVEFLVSFYNNEISEKSEIFDDQFSVERPDGSNFTLKIRSTKLEDSAMYFCASTPSRLKNEQFFGPGTRLTVL.

V and J are TRBV29-1 and TRBJ2-3; 7 positions match TRBD1. In germline, CDR1 is SQVTM, CDR2 ANQGSEA. The CDR3 sequence is 13 residues long. V dropped 3 bases and J dropped 0; count of bases not matched to a gene: 0. The CDR3 region is CSVEDRSTDTQYF. DNA for the CDR3: TGCAGCGTTGAGGACAGGAGCACAGATACGCAGTATTTT.

V gene TRBV5-6 combines with J gene TRBJ2-3, with D hard to call. Between the trimmed V and J ends, which lost 0 bases and 0 bases, there was a span of 8 bases. The CDR3 spans 15 residues. The V gene's germline CDR1 is SGHDT and CDR2 YYEEEE. The CDR3: CASSLVVTSTDTQYF. DNA for the CDR3: TGTGCCAGCAGCTTGGTCGTTACTAGCACAGATACGCAGTATTTT.

This clone was seen more than once but under ten times. The gene calls are TRBV5-4 and TRBJ2-1; tentatively, D is TRBD2 (6 bases). Trimming took 4 bases from V and 6 from J, leaving 11 bases between them. The CDR3 sequence is 13 residues long. Germline lookup yields CDR1 SGHNT and CDR2 YYREEE (reference sequence). The CDR3 reads CASSPGAANEQFF. For the CDR3, the DNA is TGTGCCAGCAGCCCGGGAGCCGCCAATGAGCAGTTCTTC.

This clone was detected many times. As DNA, the CDR3 is TGCAGTGGGGGCAGGGCCGAGACCCAGTACTTC. Translating it yields CSGGRAETQYF. V gene TRBV20-1 combines with J gene TRBJ2-5; D may be TRBD1 (5 bases). Per the germline V gene, CDR1 is DFQATT and CDR2 is SNEGSKA (reference sequence). Trimming left V 7 bases short and J 5 bases short, with 11 bases between. The CDR3 has 11 residues.

This clone has just one count. The gene calls are TRBV30 and TRBJ2-7; 7 positions match TRBD2. V shed 1 base and J 5 bases; nucleotides not matched to a gene: 8. Germline CDR1 is GTSNPN and CDR2 is SVGIG (reference sequence). The CDR3 has 14 residues. As DNA, the CDR3 is TGTGCCTGGAGTGCGGGACTACTTGGCCACGAGCAGTACTTC. Its protein is CAWSAGLLGHEQYF.

This sequence joins TRBV29-1 and TRBJ1-1; D unresolved. Germline V gene sequence: CDR1 SQVTM, CDR2 ANQGSEA. The ends were cut back, 4 bases at V and 5 bases at J, with 14 bases in the middle. The CDR3 spans 13 residues. CDR3 coding DNA: TGCAGCGTTGGGTCCTGGGGAAGGACTGAAGCTTTCTTT. This encodes CSVGSWGRTEAFF.

This clone has only a few counts. The J gene is TRBJ2-2, the V gene TRBV28, with a possible D match to TRBD1 (6 bases). V was cut by 5 bases and J by 3 bases, with 13 bases left in between. This CDR3 region has 15 residues. The V gene's germline CDR1 is MDHEN and CDR2 SYDVKM. CDR3 nucleotides: TGTGCCAGCAGTCTAGGGGGTGAGGACACCGGGGAGCTGTTTTTT. It specifies CASSLGGEDTGELFF.

Turning to this clone: Given a much more abundant clone one base away, this may be a read error. This chain uses TRBV30 with TRBJ1-1; D might be TRBD1 (6 bases). The CDR3 extends over 14 amino acids. Germline lookup yields CDR1 GTSNPN and CDR2 SVGIG (reference sequence). Trimming removed 7 bases at V and 3 bases at J, with 18 bases between. The CDR3 DNA sequence: TGTGCCTTGAAGGTTGGGACACACGACACTGAAGCTTTCTTT. Translated, it gives CALKVGTHDTEAFF.

V usage is TRBV7-8 and J usage is TRBJ2-7, with 10 nucleotides matching TRBD1. Per the germline V gene, CDR1 is SGHVS and CDR2 is FQNEAQ. Unmatched junction bases numbered 10, after V lost 2 bases and J lost 6 bases. The CDR3 has 16 amino acids. CDR3 coding DNA: TGTGCCAGCAGCTTACGTGCTTCGGGACAGGGGTTCGAGCAGTACTTC. It translates to CASSLRASGQGFEQYF.

Only a few counts were recorded for this clone. The chain couples TRBV4-2 to TRBJ2-5; 13 bases are shared with TRBD2. The CDR3 runs to 16 residues. The germline V gene encodes CDR1 LGHNA and CDR2 YNFKEQ. The ends lost 3 bases at V and 3 bases at J; junction bases unmatched: 4. CDR3 coding DNA: TGTGCCAGCAGCCATTTACTAGCGGGAGGGGAAGAGACCCAGTACTTC. It codes for CASSHLLAGGEETQYF.

This clone was counted between two and nine times. Other DNA sequences within the sample encode an identical CDR3. As DNA, the CDR3 is TGCGCCAGCAGCTTGCAAGGCGGGGCCTACAATGAGCAGTTCTTC. It yields the protein CASSLQGGAYNEQFF. V is TRBV5-1 and J is TRBJ2-1, with D possibly TRBD2 on 6 matching bases. This CDR3 is 15 amino acids long. The V end was cut by 1 base, the J end by 2 bases, with 10 bases between. Germline values: CDR1 SGHRS, CDR2 YFSETQ.

This clone was detected only a few times. The chain links TRBV6-1 to TRBJ2-5; D tentatively reads TRBD1 or TRBD2 (5 bases each). Deletions cut 3 bases from V and 1 base from J, with 15 bases between. The CDR3 has 16 residues. CDR1 is MNHNS, CDR2 SASEGT, per germline. CDR3 protein: CASSEGRRQPQETQYF. The CDR3 region has the DNA TGTGCCAGCAGTGAGGGACGCCGCCAACCCCAAGAGACCCAGTACTTC.

This chain links TRBV30 with TRBJ2-4, with D unclear. Looked up from germline, CDR1 is GTSNPN and CDR2 is SVGIG (reference sequence). This CDR3 comprises 13 residues. Trimming cost V 3 bases and J 7 bases, with 13 bases left between them. The CDR3 nucleotides read TGTGCCTGGAGCGTATTCGGTGGGAACATTCAGTACTTC. Translated, it gives CAWSVFGGNIQYF.

V usage is TRBV5-6 and J usage is TRBJ2-3, with a tentative D call TRBD1 (6 bases). This CDR3 spans 16 amino acids. In germline, CDR1 is SGHDT, CDR2 YYEEEE. The V end was cut by 0 bases, the J end by 1 base, with 12 bases between. DNA of the CDR3: TGTGCCAGCAGCTTGGAGGTTGCAGGGGGCACAGATACGCAGTATTTT. Protein sequence: CASSLEVAGGTDTQYF.

The chain combines TRBV15 with TRBJ1-5, with a possible D match to TRBD1 (6 bases). Germline lookup yields CDR1 LNHNV and CDR2 YYDKDF (reference sequence). The CDR3 consists of 15 residues. The germline V and J ends were trimmed by 0 bases and 7 bases, with 13 bases remaining between them. The DNA for the CDR3 is TGTGCCACCAGCAGAGATCCGGGGGCGAACCAGCCCCAGCATTTT. Translated: CATSRDPGANQPQHF.

This clone was counted between two and nine times. This likely comes from a read error, as the CDR3 has no conserved phenylalanine or tryptophan at its end. The J gene is TRBJ1-2, the V gene TRBV10-3, with TRBD1 as a possible D gene (5 bases). Germline-derived CDR1 and CDR2 are ENHRY and SYGVKD. The V gene lost 4 bases and the J gene lost 5 bases, with 17 bases spanning the gap. CDR3 length equals 15 residues. The CDR3 sequence: CAISVGGPGAYGYTL. CDR3 DNA: TGTGCCATCAGTGTCGGGGGTCCTGGGGCTTATGGCTACACCCTC.

The chain has TRBV14 and TRBJ1-4; a possible D gene is TRBD1 (5 bases). Trimming took off 0 bases at V and 8 bases at J, with 13 bases between the two ends. The CDR3 has 15 residues. Germline CDR1 reads SGHDN; CDR2 reads FVKESK. CDR3 sequence reads: CASSQDLRGGEKLFF. The DNA for the CDR3 is TGTGCCAGCAGCCAAGATCTGCGGGGCGGAGAAAAACTGTTTTTT.

J is TRBJ1-1 and V is TRBV2; no firm D call. From germline, CDR1 is SNHLY and CDR2 FYNNEI. This CDR3 spans 13 amino acids. V lost 5 bases to trimming and J lost 1 base, with 8 bases between them. In DNA form, the CDR3 reads TGTGCCAGCAGTCAGGACGGGAACACTGAAGCTTTCTTT. Amino acid sequence: CASSQDGNTEAFF.

This clone came up many times. The sample carries other DNA sequences with the same CDR3. This chain connects TRBV30 to TRBJ1-2; D gene uncertain. The germline gives CDR1 GTSNPN, CDR2 SVGIG (reference sequence). Trimming left V 5 bases short and J 5 bases short, with 6 bases between. CDR3 length equals 10 residues. CDR3 DNA sequence: TGTGCCTGGGGACTTTATGGCTACACCTTC. The encoded protein is CAWGLYGYTF.

This clone was observed a few times. This sequence joins TRBV19 and TRBJ2-5; 12 positions match TRBD1. The CDR3 has 15 residues. Per germline, CDR1 LNHDA and CDR2 SQIVND (reference sequence). The V gene end was trimmed by 5 bases and the J gene end by 7 bases; junction bases not matched to a gene: 8. CDR3 residues: CASSVGTGGSGTQYF. The DNA of the CDR3 is TGTGCCAGTAGTGTCGGGACAGGGGGCTCGGGGACCCAGTACTTC.